This TCR beta chain comes out of a study of blood T cell repertoires in COVID-19. The assay was immunoSEQ multiplex PCR, and TCRdb's table has in-frame clones only and misses some. This table has 150,000 to 200,000 clones, 89% appearing once. The CDR3 consists of 10 residues. Germline CDR1 and CDR2: SGHRS and YFSETQ. The V gene lost 6 bases and the J gene lost 5 bases, with 6 bases spanning the gap. The gene calls are TRBV5-1 and TRBJ2-7, with D maybe TRBD2 (5 bases). The sequenced sample was peripheral blood. This TCR came from a man in his fifties or sixties with acute or convalescent COVID-19. CDR3: CASKEDEQYF. The CDR3 nucleotides are TGCGCCAGCAAGGAGGACGAGCAGTACTTC.